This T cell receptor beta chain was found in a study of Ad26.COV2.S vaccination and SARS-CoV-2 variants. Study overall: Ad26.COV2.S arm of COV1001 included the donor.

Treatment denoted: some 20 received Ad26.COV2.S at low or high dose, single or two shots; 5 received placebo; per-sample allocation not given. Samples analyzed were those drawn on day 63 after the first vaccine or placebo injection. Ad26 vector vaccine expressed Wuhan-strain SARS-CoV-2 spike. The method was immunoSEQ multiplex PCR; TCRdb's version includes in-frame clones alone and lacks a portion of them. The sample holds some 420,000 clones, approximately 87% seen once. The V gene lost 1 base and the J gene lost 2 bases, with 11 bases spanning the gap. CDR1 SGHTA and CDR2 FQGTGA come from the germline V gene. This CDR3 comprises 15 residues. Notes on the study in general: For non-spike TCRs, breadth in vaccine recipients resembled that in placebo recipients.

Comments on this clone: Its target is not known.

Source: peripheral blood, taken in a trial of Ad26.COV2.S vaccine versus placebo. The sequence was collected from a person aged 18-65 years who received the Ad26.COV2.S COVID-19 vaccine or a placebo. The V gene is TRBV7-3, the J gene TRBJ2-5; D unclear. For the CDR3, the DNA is TGTGCCAGCAGCTTAATTGGGCATTCACAAGAGACCCAGTACTTC. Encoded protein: CASSLIGHSQETQYF.